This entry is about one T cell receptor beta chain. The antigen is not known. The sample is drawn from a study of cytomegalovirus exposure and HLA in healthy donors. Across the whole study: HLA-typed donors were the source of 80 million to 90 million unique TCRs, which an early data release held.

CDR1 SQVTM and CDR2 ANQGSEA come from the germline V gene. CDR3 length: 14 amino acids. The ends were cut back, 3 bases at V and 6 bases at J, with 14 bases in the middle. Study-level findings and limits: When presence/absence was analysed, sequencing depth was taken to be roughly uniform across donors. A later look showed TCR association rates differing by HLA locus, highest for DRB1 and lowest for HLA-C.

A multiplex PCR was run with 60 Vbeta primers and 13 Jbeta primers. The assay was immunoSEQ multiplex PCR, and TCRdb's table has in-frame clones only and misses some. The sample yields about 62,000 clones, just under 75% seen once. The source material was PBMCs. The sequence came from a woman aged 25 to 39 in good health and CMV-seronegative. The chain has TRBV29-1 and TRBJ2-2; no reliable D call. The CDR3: CSVDTLGASGELFF. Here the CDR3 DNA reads TGCAGCGTTGATACGCTAGGAGCGTCCGGGGAGCTGTTTTTT.